This T cell receptor beta chain was recorded in a study of T cells and copy number aberrations in small-cell lung cancer (dated by TCRdb to the early 2020s). With respect to the entire study: To relate T cell metrics to mutations and copy number aberrations, the same tumor regions underwent both TCR repertoire sequencing and whole-exome sequencing. Tumor TCR data were available for 16 to 20 patients, and about 14 patients had TCR data from both tumor and normal tissue. The full study reports these points: Because surgical resection is uncommon in small-cell lung cancer, the study was limited by a small sample size, and the findings need validation. Lower T-cell density, richness and clonality were observed in tumors than in adjacent lung tissue, although the difference in density was not significant. Every specimen was formalin-fixed paraffin-embedded tissue, a material known to introduce sequencing artifacts. Tumor T-cell density, richness and clonality were negatively correlated with higher copy number aberration burden. The TCR repertoire varied greatly across regions, with roughly 79.9-97.7% of clones confined to one region, an overlap lower than in localized NSCLC.

Concerning this clone: This clone's antigen is unknown. No base quality values were provided; no much bigger clone lies one nucleotide off.

The donors were limited-stage small-cell lung cancer patients whose surgical resection took place in Hangzhou, China, between 2008 and 2020. All donors had upfront surgery without preoperative chemotherapy or radiotherapy, and none received immunotherapy before or after surgery. All 20 or so patients in the sequenced cohort were identified as smokers or heavy second-hand smokers. To represent spatial heterogeneity of the primary tumors, a grid approach was used to collect three regions from each tumor FFPE block. Tumor regions were macrodissected to enrich malignant cells, and only regions expected to yield at least 150 ng DNA were selected. The study used multi-region TCR-beta sequencing of resected limited-stage small-cell lung cancers together with tumor-adjacent lung tissue to characterize T cell repertoire heterogeneity. The AllPrep DNA/RNA FFPE Kit (Qiagen) was used to extract genomic DNA from the FFPE tissue.

The CDR3 spans 12 residues, from the cysteine through the phenylalanine. Just the 36-base CDR3 DNA is kept, in frame starting at base 1. Relative to germline, V is 6 bases shorter and J is 5 bases shorter, with 12 bases between their ends. Looking up the germline V gene yields CDR1 SGHRS and CDR2 YFSETQ. The immunoSEQ hsTCRB Kit was used with multiplexed V- and J-gene primers to amplify TCR-beta CDR3 regions from genomic DNA. Unique DNA barcodes were added in a second PCR, and samples were pooled together with a negative and a positive control. The pooled TCR-beta libraries were sequenced using a 150-cycle paired-end protocol on an Illumina MiSeq. The paper's data handling went like this. Adaptive Biotechnologies processed the raw sequencing data and produced a report containing normalized, annotated TCR-beta repertoires. T-cell density was computed as TCR-beta templates normalized to usable DNA, which was estimated by amplifying housekeeping genes. Richness counted unique rearrangements, and clonality was defined as 1 minus Pielou's evenness. Three measures quantified intratumor TCR heterogeneity between regions: the Jaccard index, the Morisita overlap index, and the proportion of shared top-20 clonotypes. This immuneACCESS table, as held by TCRdb, lists in-frame sequences with V and J called but not all clones. Of the missing ones, under half trace to an unresolved V gene in checked studies; the others have no known cause. V and J calls and clone size follow that table, whereas D and trimming were derived from the DNA. This sample comprises more than 1,000 clones, 70% to 85% of them detected only once. The biggest ten clones account for roughly 4.3% of the sample.

The clonotype was recovered from a man in his 60s with small cell lung cancer. Recombination joined TRBV5-1 with TRBJ2-7, with no reliable assignment of the D segment. The sample was tumor tissue. In nucleotides, the sequence is TGCGCCAGCACCCTTGGATCCGACGAGCAGTACTTC. It encodes CASTLGSDEQYF.